Listed here are 19 T cell receptor beta chains from one sample, sequenced in a study of response to subunit inactivated influenza vaccine. TCRdb called the RT-PCR reads again in MiXCR, with one record for every CDR3 protein. The data hold 530,000 or so distinct CDR3 sequences, with 14% observed a single time. Sequenced here: PBMCs from blood, sampled 11 to 12 days after vaccination. These receptors originate from a man aged 45 to 65 who received an inactivated influenza vaccine.

This clonotype showed up just a few times. The chain joins TRBV5-4 to TRBJ2-2, with 12 nucleotides matching TRBD2. The CDR3 contains 17 residues. Germline CDR1 SGHNT, CDR2 YYREEE (reference sequence). V was pared by 4 bases and J by 5 bases, with 9 bases of the junction left unmatched. The CDR3 protein is CASSDRTSGKPTGELFF. CDR3 nucleotides: TGTGCCAGCAGCGACCGGACTAGCGGGAAGCCGACCGGGGAGCTGTTTTTT.

This clonotype has just a few counts. The chain carries TRBV12-3 or TRBV12-4 and TRBJ2-1; 8 bases map to TRBD2. The CDR3 length is 17 residues. V was pared by 5 bases and J by 5 bases, with 14 bases of the junction left unmatched. The CDR3 region has the DNA TGTGCCAGCAGTCCCCGGGGGGGCGGGCGGCTACACAATGAGCAGTTCTTC. The encoded protein is CASSPRGGGRLHNEQFF.

The sample holds many counts of this clonotype. The V gene is TRBV6-2 or TRBV6-3, the J gene TRBJ2-3, with D possibly being TRBD1 or TRBD2 (6 bases each). This CDR3 has 12 amino acids. Germline CDR1 reads MNHEY; CDR2 reads SVGEGT. The V end lost 8 bases, the J end lost 5 bases, and 11 bases lay between the germline ends. The CDR3 loop reads CASSGGGDTQYF. The CDR3 nucleotides are TGTGCCAGCTCAGGAGGGGGAGATACGCAGTATTTT.

The table lists this clonotype with a few counts. The gene calls are TRBV15 and TRBJ2-1, with D possibly being TRBD2 (6 bases). The CDR3 is made up of 14 amino acids. V lost 0 bases and J 6 bases, leaving 9 bases between the germline ends. From germline, CDR1 is LNHNV and CDR2 YYDKDF (reference sequence). For the CDR3, the DNA is TGTGCCACCAGCAGAGATTTGGGGGGCAATGAGCAGTTCTTC. It translates to CATSRDLGGNEQFF.

This chain connects TRBV7-3 to TRBJ2-2, with a tentative D call TRBD2 (5 bases). Trimming pared 2 bases from V and 5 bases from J, leaving 9 bases between. This CDR3 comprises 14 residues. In germline, CDR1 is SGHTA, CDR2 FQGTGA. CDR3 DNA: TGTGCCAGCAGCTTATCAAGGGAGACCGGGGAGCTGTTTTTT. It translates to CASSLSRETGELFF.

The V gene is TRBV10-3, the J gene TRBJ1-2; perhaps TRBD1 as D (5 bases). V gave up 6 bases and J gave up 6 bases, with 17 bases separating them. Germline CDR1 ENHRY, CDR2 SYGVKD. The CDR3 is 14 residues long. The chain's CDR3 is CAIRDKAGSHGYTF. The CDR3 bases are TGTGCCATCAGGGATAAGGCAGGGTCCCATGGCTACACCTTC.

In its sample, this clonotype was seen a few times. J is TRBJ2-2 and V is TRBV7-9; perhaps TRBD1 as D (6 bases). Trimming stripped 5 bases from V and 6 bases from J, with 13 bases between. Germline values: CDR1 SEHNR, CDR2 FQNEAQ (reference sequence). The CDR3 contains 14 residues. CDR3 DNA sequence: TGTGCCAGCAGCGGGCTTGAGGGGGCCGGGGAGCTGTTTTTT. The encoded protein is CASSGLEGAGELFF.

This clonotype has just a few counts. The chain is built from TRBV20-1 and TRBJ2-7, with D perhaps matching TRBD2 (5 bases). There are 14 residues in the CDR3. The ends were cut back, 2 bases at V and 6 bases at J, with 17 bases in the middle. Germline V CDR1 and CDR2: DFQATT, SNEGSKA (reference sequence). CDR3 amino acids: CSARSGNGVSEQYF. CDR3 coding DNA: TGCAGTGCTAGATCCGGGAATGGAGTATCCGAGCAGTACTTC.

The chain joins TRBV7-2 to TRBJ2-2; D not resolved. The CDR3 sequence is 14 residues long. The germline V and J ends were trimmed by 2 bases and 8 bases, with 12 bases remaining between them. The V gene's germline CDR1 is SGHTA and CDR2 FQGNSA. The CDR3 nucleotides are TGTGCCAGCAGCTTATTAGTGCAAGCGGGGGAGCTGTTTTTT. Translation gives CASSLLVQAGELFF.

This clonotype was observed many times. This chain connects TRBV5-1 to TRBJ2-1; TRBD2 agrees at 9 bases. The CDR3 is 14 residues long. The junction had 12 bases not matched to a gene; V was cut back by 2 bases and J by 15 bases. The V gene's germline CDR1 is SGHRS and CDR2 YFSETQ. The CDR3 protein is CASSLESSGSLRFF. The CDR3 nucleotides read TGCGCCAGCAGCTTAGAAAGTAGCGGGAGTCTTCGGTTCTTC. Based on the CDR3 plus reference TRBV5-1 and TRBJ2-1, the full variable domain is KAGVTQTPRYLIKTRGQQVTLSCSPISGHRSVSWYQQTPGQGLQFLFEYFSETQRNKGNFPGRFSGRQFSNSRSEMNVSTLELGDSALYLCASSLESSGSLRFFGPGTRLTVL.

This clonotype appeared a few times. The chain's CDR3 is CASSSGQFGNQPQHF. The CDR3 DNA is TGTGCCAGCAGCTCGGGACAGTTTGGCAATCAGCCCCAGCATTTT. The chain uses TRBV7-9 and TRBJ1-5; 7 positions agree with TRBD1. CDR3 length equals 15 residues. Germline V lookup: CDR1 SEHNR, CDR2 FQNEAQ (reference sequence). Unmatched junction bases numbered 5, after V lost 4 bases and J lost 2 bases.

The chain combines TRBV2 with TRBJ1-4; D might be TRBD1 (6 bases). This CDR3 contains 15 residues. With 3 bases removed from V and 10 bases from J, the gap between germline ends came to 18 bases. The germline CDR1 and CDR2 sequences are SNHLY and FYNNEI. Here the CDR3 DNA reads TGTGCCAGCAGTGAGGATATAACCAAGGGGGGAAAACTGTTTTTT. Encoded protein: CASSEDITKGGKLFF.

This clonotype was picked up many times. The rearrangement uses TRBV12-3 or TRBV12-4 and TRBJ1-5; D call uncertain. The V gene lost 4 bases and the J gene lost 3 bases, with 16 bases spanning the gap. The CDR3 has 16 residues. In nucleotides, the CDR3 is TGTGCCAGCAGTTATGAGGCCCTATCCCACAATCAGCCCCAGCATTTT. This translates into CASSYEALSHNQPQHF.

This chain connects TRBV5-1 to TRBJ2-3; 7 bases align to TRBD2. The trim removed 1 base at V and 2 bases at J, leaving 7 bases unmatched. The length of the CDR3 is 16 residues. Per germline, CDR1 SGHRS and CDR2 YFSETQ. Here the CDR3 reads CASSLRSGTYTDTQYF. CDR3 nucleotide sequence: TGCGCCAGCAGCTTGAGGAGCGGGACTTACACAGATACGCAGTATTTT.

The chain uses TRBV23-1 and TRBJ2-3, with 7 bases matching TRBD2. TRBV23-1 is labeled an ORF, and its function is uncertain. CDR3 size: 14 residues. The V and J ends lost 7 bases and 2 bases, in that order; junction bases with no gene match: 6. CDR3 in DNA: TGCGCCAGCATACCTAGCGGCCTCACAGATACGCAGTATTTT. It encodes CASIPSGLTDTQYF.

This clonotype was seen a few times. The CDR3 coding sequence is TGTGCCAGCAGCCTCTATCACCCGGGACAGGGGGACTATGGCTACACCTTC. Protein: CASSLYHPGQGDYGYTF. The rearrangement joins TRBV11-2 to TRBJ1-2; 11 bases line up with TRBD1. CDR1 SGHAT and CDR2 FQNNGV come from the germline V gene. This CDR3 comprises 17 residues. J gave up 3 bases and V 5 bases, and 11 bases lay outside the gene matches. Combining the CDR3 with reference TRBV11-2 and TRBJ1-2 gives the whole variable domain EAGVAQSPRYKIIEKRQSVAFWCNPISGHATLYWYQQILGQGPKLLIQFQNNGVVDDSQLPKDRFSAERLKGVDSTLKIQPAKLEDSAVYLCASSLYHPGQGDYGYTFGSGTRLTVV.

This clonotype was seen a few times. V gene TRBV27 combines with J gene TRBJ2-2; 14 nucleotides match TRBD2. Germline assignment: CDR1 MNHEY and CDR2 SMNVEV (reference sequence). V lost 4 bases to trimming and J lost 4 bases; unmatched junction nucleotides: 2. This CDR3 comprises 16 residues. The CDR3 DNA reads as TGTGCCAGCAGTTCGACTAGCGGGGGGGCCACCGGGGAGCTGTTTTTT. It specifies CASSSTSGGATGELFF.

The rearrangement links TRBV20-1 to TRBJ2-7; no clear D. CDR1 is DFQATT, CDR2 SNEGSKA, per germline (reference sequence). The CDR3 length is 11 residues. Trimming cost V 3 bases and J 3 bases, with 6 bases left between them. The CDR3 region is CSASPHYEQYF. The CDR3 nucleotides are TGCAGTGCTAGCCCTCACTACGAGCAGTACTTC.

The V call is TRBV5-1, the J call TRBJ2-1; D is uncertain. V was pared by 0 bases and J by 6 bases, with 13 bases between. Germline CDR1 and CDR2: SGHRS and YFSETQ. This CDR3 has 15 amino acids. CDR3 residues: CASSLGQATRNEQFF. CDR3 in DNA: TGCGCCAGCAGCTTGGGGCAGGCCACTCGCAATGAGCAGTTCTTC. The full variable domain, rest sourced from reference TRBV5-1 and TRBJ2-1, is KAGVTQTPRYLIKTRGQQVTLSCSPISGHRSVSWYQQTPGQGLQFLFEYFSETQRNKGNFPGRFSGRQFSNSRSEMNVSTLELGDSALYLCASSLGQATRNEQFFGPGTRLTVL.